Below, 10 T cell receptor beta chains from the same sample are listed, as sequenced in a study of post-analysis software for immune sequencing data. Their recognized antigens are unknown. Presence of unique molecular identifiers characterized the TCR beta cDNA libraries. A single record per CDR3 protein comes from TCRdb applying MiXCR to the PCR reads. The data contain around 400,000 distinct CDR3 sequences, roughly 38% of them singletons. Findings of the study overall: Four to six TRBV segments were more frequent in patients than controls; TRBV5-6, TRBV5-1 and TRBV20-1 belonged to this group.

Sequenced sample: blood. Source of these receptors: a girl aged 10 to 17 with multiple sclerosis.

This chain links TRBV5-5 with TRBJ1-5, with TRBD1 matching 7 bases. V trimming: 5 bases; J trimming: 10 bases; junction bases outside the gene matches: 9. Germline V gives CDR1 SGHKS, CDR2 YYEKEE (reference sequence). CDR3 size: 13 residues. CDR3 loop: CASSVRGLQPQHF. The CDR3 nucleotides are TGTGCCAGCAGTGTCAGGGGGTTGCAACCCCAGCATTTT.

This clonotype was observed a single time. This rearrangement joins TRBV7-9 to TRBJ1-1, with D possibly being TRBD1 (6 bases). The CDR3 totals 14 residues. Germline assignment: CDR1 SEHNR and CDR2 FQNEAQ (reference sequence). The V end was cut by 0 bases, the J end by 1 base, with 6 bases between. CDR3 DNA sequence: TGTGCCAGCAGCTTAGCACAGGGGAACACTGAAGCTTTCTTT. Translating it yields CASSLAQGNTEAFF.

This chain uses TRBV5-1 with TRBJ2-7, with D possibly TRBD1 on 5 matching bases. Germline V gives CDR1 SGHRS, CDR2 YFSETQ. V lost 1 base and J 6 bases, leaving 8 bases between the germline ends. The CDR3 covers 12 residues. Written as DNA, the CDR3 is TGCGCCAGCAGCTTGAAGGGGCGCGAGCAGTACTTC. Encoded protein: CASSLKGREQYF.

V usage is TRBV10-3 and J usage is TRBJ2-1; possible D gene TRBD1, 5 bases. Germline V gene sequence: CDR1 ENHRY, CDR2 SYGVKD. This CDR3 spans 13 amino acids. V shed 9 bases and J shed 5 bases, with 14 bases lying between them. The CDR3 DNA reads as TGTGCCATGAGTATGGGGCCTGACAATGAGCAGTTCTTC. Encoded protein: CAMSMGPDNEQFF.

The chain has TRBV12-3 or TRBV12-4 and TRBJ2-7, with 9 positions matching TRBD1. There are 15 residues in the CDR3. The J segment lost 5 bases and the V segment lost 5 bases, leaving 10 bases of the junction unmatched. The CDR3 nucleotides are TGTGCCAGCAGTCCGGCGGGGACAGGGACCCACGAGCAGTACTTC. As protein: CASSPAGTGTHEQYF.

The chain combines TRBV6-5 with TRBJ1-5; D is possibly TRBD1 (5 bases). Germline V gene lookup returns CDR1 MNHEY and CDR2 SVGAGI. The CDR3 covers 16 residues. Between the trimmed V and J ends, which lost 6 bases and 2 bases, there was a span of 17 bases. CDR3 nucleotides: TGTGCCAGCAGCCTGGACCGGGGCGCGGGCAATCAGCCCCAGCATTTT. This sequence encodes CASSLDRGAGNQPQHF.

The CDR3 loop reads CASISLWGETQYF. Here the CDR3 DNA reads TGTGCCAGCATTTCTCTCTGGGGAGAGACCCAGTACTTC. The V gene is TRBV28, the J gene TRBJ2-5, with D unclear. This CDR3 has 13 residues. Germline V gives CDR1 MDHEN, CDR2 SYDVKM. The V end lost 7 bases, the J end lost 4 bases, and 13 bases lay between the germline ends.

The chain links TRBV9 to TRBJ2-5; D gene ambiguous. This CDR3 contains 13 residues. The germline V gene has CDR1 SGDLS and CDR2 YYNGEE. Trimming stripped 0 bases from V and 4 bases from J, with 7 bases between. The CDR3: CASSVAVTETQYF. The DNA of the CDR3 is TGTGCCAGCAGCGTAGCAGTCACAGAGACCCAGTACTTC.

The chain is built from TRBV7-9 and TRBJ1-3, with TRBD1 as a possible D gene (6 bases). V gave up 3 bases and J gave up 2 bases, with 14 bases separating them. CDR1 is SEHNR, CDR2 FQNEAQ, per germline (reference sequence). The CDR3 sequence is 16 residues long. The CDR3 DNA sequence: TGTGCCAGCAGCTTGCAGGGGAGGGCAGCTGGAAACACCATATATTTT. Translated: CASSLQGRAAGNTIYF. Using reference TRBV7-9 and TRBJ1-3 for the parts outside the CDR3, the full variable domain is DTGVSQNPRHKITKRGQNVTFRCDPISEHNRLYWYRQTLGQGPEFLTYFQNEAQLEKSRLLSDRFSAERPKGSFSTLEIQRTEQGDSAMYLCASSLQGRAAGNTIYFGEGSWLTVV.

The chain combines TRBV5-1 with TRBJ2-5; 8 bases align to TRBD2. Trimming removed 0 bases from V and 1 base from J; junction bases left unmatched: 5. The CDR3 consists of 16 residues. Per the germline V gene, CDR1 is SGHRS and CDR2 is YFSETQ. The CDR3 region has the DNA TGCGCCAGCAGCTTGGAACCACGGGAGGGCCAAGAGACCCAGTACTTC. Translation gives CASSLEPREGQETQYF.